The 2 T cell receptor beta chains given below trace back to one sample, sequenced in a study of shared clonotypes between healthy human individuals. Naive CD8 cells, CD45RO-negative and positively selected for CCR7, excluded terminally differentiated effector memory CD45RA+ cells. Profiled with immunoSEQ multiplex PCR; TCRdb holds only in-frame clones, not every one. The data show around 2.1 million clones, approximately 94% seen once. What was sequenced was naive CD8+ T cells from PBMCs. The source of these receptors is a man in his late teens or twenties in good health. Some clones in this sample may be carry-over from other donors' samples.

The chain is built from TRBV10-2 and TRBJ1-1; D gene unclear. The germline V gene encodes CDR1 WSHSY and CDR2 SAAADI. The CDR3 is made up of 16 amino acids. Trimming cost V 0 bases and J 0 bases, with 11 bases left between them. CDR3 DNA sequence: TGCGCCAGCAGTGAGTCGACCGTGGTCATGAACACTGAAGCTTTCTTT. Amino acids: CASSESTVVMNTEAFF.

With respect to this clone: The junction differs from germline at one of its ends, possibly a read error. The V call is TRBV28, the J call TRBJ2-7, with D hard to call. Germline CDR1 is MDHEN and CDR2 is SYDVKM. The CDR3 covers 12 residues. The CDR3, as DNA: TGTGCCAGCAGTTTACCCTTATCCTACCGGGCCTTC. Its protein product is CASSLPLSYRAF.